This T cell receptor (beta chain) was sequenced in a study of shared clonotypes between healthy human individuals. Profiling relied on immunoSEQ multiplex PCR, and the TCRdb table lists in-frame clones only, not all of them. Here the sample spans 2,100,000 or so clones, nearly 97% being singletons. A CD45RA+ naive subset and a CD45RA-negative memory subset were split from CD4+ cells. A note on this clone: Antigen specificity is unknown.

V was clipped by 4 bases and J by 5 bases, with 16 bases between them. The CDR3 contains 14 residues. CDR1 GTSNPN and CDR2 SVGIG come from the germline V gene (reference sequence). Overall study findings and caveats: As a rule, naive subsets had a larger estimated richness than memory subsets.

The sequence came from a young man in good health. The chain has TRBV30 and TRBJ2-3; D remains ambiguous. Sequencing was done on a sample of naive CD4+ T cells sorted from blood. Subset indicated: CD45RA+ positively selected. The CDR3 loop is CAWIQEPSGDTQYF. The CDR3 DNA reads TGTGCCTGGATTCAGGAGCCCTCCGGAGATACGCAGTATTTT.